This TCR beta chain originates from a study of blood T cells in healthy people across ages. CDR3 length: 15 residues. It was with a sample-barcoded 5' primer and a J-beta primer mix that a second PCR of roughly 6 to 11 cycles was run. TCRdb re-called the 5' RACE reads through MiXCR, storing one row per CDR3 protein. The table lists about a million distinct CDR3 sequences, 48% of them singletons. The sample holds one count of this clonotype. Its ends do not fully match the called genes, so a read error is possible. The receptor was derived from a man aged 25-40 years in good health. The chain employs TRBV12-3 or TRBV12-4 and TRBJ2-7, with D hard to call. The sample was blood. The CDR3, as DNA: TGTGCCGGCAGTTCCAGACACAAGGCCTACAATGAGCAGTACTTC. Protein product: CAGSSRHKAYNEQYF.